These 14 T cell receptor beta chains share one sample of origin, sequenced in a study of T cell changes during pregnancy in multiple sclerosis. Sequenced by immunoSEQ multiplex PCR; TCRdb stores in-frame clones only, minus some. Of about 64,000 clones in the sample, 90% were seen once. The material was peripheral blood, obtained in the second trimester of pregnancy. Receptors were obtained from a female donor in good health, enrolled as a control in a pregnancy study.

The V gene is TRBV11-1, the J gene TRBJ2-1, with TRBD2 identical over 15 bases. The V segment lost 4 bases and the J segment 8 bases; nucleotides outside the gene matches: 6. The CDR3 is made up of 16 amino acids. Germline CDR1 is SGHAT and CDR2 is FQDESV (reference sequence). CDR3 DNA sequence: TGTGCCAGCAGCTCAAGGACTAGCGGGAGGGGCCATGAGCAGTTCTTC. Its translation: CASSSRTSGRGHEQFF. The entire variable domain, with the rest obtained from reference TRBV11-1 and TRBJ2-1, is as follows: EAEVAQSPRYKITEKSQAVAFWCDPISGHATLYWYRQILGQGPELLVQFQDESVVDDSQLPKDRFSAERLKGVDSTLKIQPAELGDSAMYLCASSSRTSGRGHEQFFGPGTRLTVL.

V and J are TRBV27 and TRBJ2-1; D gene uncertain. Per the germline V gene, CDR1 is MNHEY and CDR2 is SMNVEV (reference sequence). V was shortened by 0 bases and J by 3 bases, with 9 bases between the two germline ends. The CDR3 runs 15 residues. The DNA for the CDR3 is TGTGCCAGCAGTTTATCGAGCTCAGGCTACAATGAGCAGTTCTTC. It encodes CASSLSSSGYNEQFF.

V and J are TRBV27 and TRBJ2-5; D is uncertain. Germline V gives CDR1 MNHEY, CDR2 SMNVEV (reference sequence). Between the trimmed V and J ends, which lost 1 base and 5 bases, there was a span of 11 bases. CDR3 length: 14 residues. CDR3 sequence reads: CASSLFASLETQYF. CDR3 bases: TGTGCCAGCAGTTTATTTGCCAGTTTGGAGACCCAGTACTTC.

The V gene is TRBV25-1, the J gene TRBJ2-5; TRBD1 is a possible D gene (5 bases). The germline V gene has CDR1 MGHDK and CDR2 SYGVNS. The CDR3 is 13 residues long. Deletions cut 6 bases from V and 7 bases from J, with 15 bases between. The CDR3 is CASSQQDLRTQYF. The DNA of the CDR3 is TGTGCCAGCAGCCAACAGGACCTCCGGACCCAGTACTTC.

The chain has TRBV27 and TRBJ2-3; D is perhaps TRBD2 (5 bases). Germline CDR1 and CDR2: MNHEY and SMNVEV (reference sequence). The CDR3 is made up of 13 amino acids. The V end was cut by 9 bases, the J end by 0 bases, with 10 bases between. Here the CDR3 DNA reads TGTGCCAGTAAGTGGACTAGCACAGATACGCAGTATTTT. Protein: CASKWTSTDTQYF.

This chain joins TRBV6-1 and TRBJ1-4; D is uncertain. The CDR3 is 14 amino acids. The V gene's germline CDR1 is MNHNS and CDR2 SASEGT. V was trimmed by 1 base and J by 8 bases, leaving 11 bases between them. The CDR3 DNA sequence: TGTGCCAGCAGTGAAGGGCGGGGTTGGGAAAAACTGTTTTTT. It yields the protein CASSEGRGWEKLFF.

The rearrangement uses TRBV7-8 and TRBJ2-7; 9 bases line up with TRBD1. Germline CDR1 SGHVS, CDR2 FQNEAQ. There are 17 residues in the CDR3. V was pared by 5 bases and J by 4 bases, with 15 bases of the junction left unmatched. The CDR3 loop reads CASSPRPGGQGIYEQYF. In nucleotides, the CDR3 is TGTGCCAGCAGCCCCCGGCCGGGGGGACAGGGAATATACGAGCAGTACTTC.

The V and J genes are TRBV15 and TRBJ2-7; 7 nucleotides match TRBD2. The CDR3 has 14 residues. CDR1 is LNHNV and CDR2 is YYDKDF in the germline V gene (reference sequence). V gave up 1 base and J gave up 3 bases; unmatched junction bases: 3. As DNA, the CDR3 is TGTGCCACCAGCAGAGGTGGCGGGAGCTACGAGCAGTACTTC. This encodes CATSRGGGSYEQYF.

V is TRBV28 and J is TRBJ2-7, with D maybe TRBD2 (6 bases). Germline CDR1 MDHEN, CDR2 SYDVKM. The CDR3 has 14 residues. The germline V and J ends were trimmed by 3 bases and 1 base, with 10 bases remaining between them. The CDR3 loop is CASSLAGFSYEQYF. The CDR3 nucleotides are TGTGCCAGCAGTTTGGCGGGATTTTCCTACGAGCAGTACTTC.

This clone appeared a single time. The chain combines TRBV27 with TRBJ2-4; possibly TRBD1 for D (6 bases). The V gene lost 5 bases and the J gene lost 3 bases, with 11 bases spanning the gap. Germline-derived CDR1 and CDR2 are MNHEY and SMNVEV (reference sequence). The CDR3 sequence is 14 residues long. The CDR3 is CASSSLGGKNIQYF. The CDR3 nucleotides read TGTGCCAGCAGTAGCCTAGGGGGCAAAAACATTCAGTACTTC.

This chain links TRBV21-1 with TRBJ2-1; TRBD1, as called in the table, went unchecked against the DNA. TRBV21-1 is a pseudogene locus. The CDR3 loop spans 16 amino acids. The CDR3 coding sequence is TGTGCCAGCAGGCCCATCGGGACACACTCCTACAATGAGCAGTTCTTC. It codes for CASRPIGTHSYNEQFF.

CDR3 bases: TGTGCCAGCAGCTTAGGTCGGGAGTTCGAGGAGACCCAGTACTTC. This encodes CASSLGREFEETQYF. The chain combines TRBV7-9 with TRBJ2-5; a weak D match, TRBD2 (6 bases). The germline gives CDR1 SEHNR, CDR2 FQNEAQ (reference sequence). The CDR3 spans 15 residues. V lost 1 base to trimming and J lost 5 bases, with 14 bases between them.

The chain links TRBV7-9 to TRBJ2-1; D not resolved. V lost 2 bases and J lost 1, with 6 bases in between. CDR1 is SEHNR, CDR2 FQNEAQ, per germline (reference sequence). The CDR3 is 14 amino acids. CDR3 in amino acids: CASSLQESYNEQFF. In DNA form, the CDR3 reads TGTGCCAGCAGCTTACAGGAATCCTACAATGAGCAGTTCTTC.

This clone appeared a single time. The gene calls are TRBV4-2 and TRBJ2-1; the match to TRBD2 covers 12 bases. Trimming removed 0 bases from V and 7 bases from J; junction bases left unmatched: 4. This CDR3 spans 16 amino acids. CDR1 is LGHNA, CDR2 YNFKEQ, per germline. The CDR3, as DNA: TGTGCCAGCAGCCAAGATGCACTAGCGGGGGGAAATGAGCAGTTCTTC. Translating gives CASSQDALAGGNEQFF.